Each of the 14 T cell receptor beta chains below was sequenced from the same sample in a study of cytomegalovirus exposure and HLA in healthy donors. PCR employed 60 Vbeta and 13 Jbeta primers. Profiling relied on immunoSEQ multiplex PCR, and the TCRdb table lists in-frame clones only, not all of them. The table has approximately 93,000 clones, about four fifths seen once; the top ten hold over 3%. Specimen: PBMCs. These receptors were taken from a woman in her thirties or forties in good health and CMV-seronegative.

This sequence joins TRBV6-6 and TRBJ1-1; D uncertain. The CDR3 extends over 14 amino acids. The ends were cut back, 2 bases at V and 0 bases at J, with 7 bases in the middle. Germline assignment: CDR1 MNHNY and CDR2 SVGAGI (reference sequence). The CDR3 region is CASSYGQMNTEAFF. The CDR3 bases are TGTGCCAGCAGTTACGGGCAGATGAACACTGAAGCTTTCTTT.

In its sample, this clone was seen once. The chain links TRBV28 to TRBJ1-1; D ambiguous. The CDR3 loop spans 13 amino acids. Germline-derived CDR1 and CDR2 are MDHEN and SYDVKM. V lost 7 bases to trimming and J lost 6 bases, with 15 bases between them. The DNA of the CDR3 is TGTGCCAGCACCACCCCGGGGAGGGCTGAAGCTTTCTTT. Encoded protein: CASTTPGRAEAFF.

The chain couples TRBV27 to TRBJ1-4, with D hard to call. V was pared by 4 bases and J by 7 bases, with 13 bases between. The germline gives CDR1 MNHEY, CDR2 SMNVEV (reference sequence). The CDR3 is made up of 14 amino acids. The chain's CDR3 is CASSYSAGGEKLFF. CDR3 DNA: TGTGCCAGCAGTTACTCGGCGGGTGGTGAAAAACTGTTTTTT. Drawing the rest from reference TRBV27 and TRBJ1-4, the complete variable domain is EAQVTQNPRYLITVTGKKLTVTCSQNMNHEYMSWYRQDPGLGLRQIYYSMNVEVTDKGDVPEGYKVSRKEKRNFPLILESPSPNQTSLYFCASSYSAGGEKLFFGSGTQLSVL.

This clone appeared a few times. V and J are TRBV7-2 and TRBJ2-5; D uncertain. Judging by the DNA end, TRBJ2-7 fits better; the J call may be wrong. The CDR3 contains 11 residues. Germline CDR1 SGHTA, CDR2 FQGNSA. The CDR3 spells CASSPSYEQYF. The CDR3 bases are TGTGCCAGCAGCCCTTCCTACGAGCAGTACTTC.

The chain recombines TRBV6-5 with TRBJ1-2; maybe TRBD1 (5 bases). CDR1 and CDR2 (germline): MNHEY, SVGAGI. The CDR3 extends over 14 amino acids. Trimming removed 0 bases from V and 2 bases from J, with 7 bases in between. The CDR3 sequence is CASSYSKGNYGYTF. CDR3 sequence (DNA): TGTGCCAGCAGTTACTCGAAGGGGAACTATGGCTACACCTTC.

CDR3 coding DNA: TGTGCCAGCAGTTTAGGGGACAGTTCGTACGAGCAGTACTTC. Translating gives CASSLGDSSYEQYF. The chain is built from TRBV28 and TRBJ2-7; 7 bases align to TRBD1. This CDR3 region has 14 residues. Germline-derived CDR1 and CDR2 are MDHEN and SYDVKM. The V and J ends lost 2 bases and 4 bases, in that order; junction bases with no gene match: 5.

This chain connects TRBV18 to TRBJ2-3; maybe TRBD1 (6 bases). Germline V lookup: CDR1 KGHSH, CDR2 LQKENI. Deletions cut 2 bases from V and 5 bases from J, with 14 bases between. CDR3 length: 15 amino acids. The CDR3 here is CASSPTRGVKDTQYF. The CDR3, as DNA: TGTGCCAGCTCACCAACCAGGGGCGTCAAAGATACGCAGTATTTT. Looking up the rest from reference TRBV18 and TRBJ2-3 gives the full variable domain: NAGVMQNPRHLVRRRGQEARLRCSPMKGHSHVYWYRQLPEEGLKFMVYLQKENIIDESGMPKERFSAEFPKEGPSILRIQQVVRGDSAAYFCASSPTRGVKDTQYFGPGTRLTVL.

As DNA, the CDR3 is TGTGCCAGTCACCCCGGTCGGGGGGAGGGTCAAAAGACCCAGTACTTC. Translated, it gives CASHPGRGEGQKTQYF. The chain uses TRBV27 and TRBJ2-5; TRBD2 agrees at 7 bases. Germline CDR1 and CDR2: MNHEY and SMNVEV (reference sequence). With V trimmed by 9 bases and J by 6 bases, 19 bases remained unmatched. There are 16 residues in the CDR3.

The V call is TRBV4-2, the J call TRBJ1-2, with D perhaps TRBD1 (6 bases). V lost 3 bases and J lost 2, with 10 bases in between. Germline V gene lookup returns CDR1 LGHNA and CDR2 YNFKEQ. This CDR3 spans 14 amino acids. This chain's CDR3 is CASSQGALNYGYTF. CDR3 nucleotide sequence: TGTGCCAGCAGCCAGGGGGCGTTAAACTATGGCTACACCTTC.

The chain carries TRBV7-9 and TRBJ1-2, with D maybe TRBD1 (5 bases). Trimming removed 5 bases from V and 1 base from J, with 11 bases in between. CDR3 length: 14 amino acids. Germline loops: CDR1 SEHNR, CDR2 FQNEAQ (reference sequence). The CDR3 nucleotides read TGTGCCAGCAGCCGACAGTTTGTTAACTATGGCTACACCTTC. Its translation: CASSRQFVNYGYTF.

The genes are TRBV29-1 and TRBJ2-5, with TRBD1 matching 7 bases. The V gene's germline CDR1 is SQVTM and CDR2 ANQGSEA. The CDR3 has 15 amino acids. V trimming: 3 bases; J trimming: 2 bases; junction bases outside the gene matches: 9. The CDR3 is CSVEWPGGRQETQYF. The CDR3 coding sequence is TGCAGCGTTGAGTGGCCAGGGGGAAGGCAAGAGACCCAGTACTTC.

The gene calls are TRBV5-1 and TRBJ2-1, with 7 bases identical to TRBD2. The CDR3 contains 13 residues. V shed 3 bases and J 8 bases; nucleotides not matched to a gene: 5. Per germline, CDR1 SGHRS and CDR2 YFSETQ. CDR3 coding DNA: TGCGCCAGCAGCTCAAGCGGGGTACATGAGCAGTTCTTC. It specifies CASSSSGVHEQFF.

Points on this clone: Compared with germline, one end of the junction differs, possibly owing to a read error. The chain couples TRBV4-1 to TRBJ1-2; a possible D gene is TRBD1 (5 bases). Germline V gene lookup returns CDR1 MGHRA and CDR2 YSYEKL. CDR3 length: 13 amino acids. CDR3 sequence: CASSQPGGGRWKF. The CDR3 DNA is TGCGCCAGCAGCCAACCGGGGGGAGGGAGGTGGAAGTTC.

This chain links TRBV13 with TRBJ2-5; possibly TRBD1 for D (6 bases). The CDR3 is made up of 15 amino acids. From germline, CDR1 is PRHDT and CDR2 FYEKMQ (reference sequence). V lost 5 bases, J lost 2 bases, and 15 bases lay in between. The CDR3: CASSLLGRGQETQYF. CDR3 DNA: TGTGCCAGCAGCCTCCTCGGCAGGGGACAAGAGACCCAGTACTTC.